The present T cell receptor beta chain was sequenced within a study of CD8 T cells in Susac syndrome. Trimming shortened V by 0 bases and J by 4 bases, and 7 bases separated the two germline ends. This CDR3 region has 13 residues. The V gene's germline CDR1 is DFQATT and CDR2 SNEGSKA (reference sequence). Random hexamers primed reverse transcription of about 0.5 to 1 ug RNA. TCRdb itself ran the immunoSEQ multiplex PCR reads through MiXCR, one entry per CDR3 protein. The sample gives around 140,000 distinct CDR3 sequences, roughly 95% of which show up once; nearly 0.085% is in the top ten. The sequencing sample was made of CD4+ T cells from PBMCs. The chain joins TRBV20-1 to TRBJ1-3, with D uncertain. This sequence was found in a human donor in good health. The CDR3: CSARDGRGNTIYF. The CDR3 DNA follows: TGCAGTGCTAGAGATGGGCGGGGAAACACCATATATTTT.